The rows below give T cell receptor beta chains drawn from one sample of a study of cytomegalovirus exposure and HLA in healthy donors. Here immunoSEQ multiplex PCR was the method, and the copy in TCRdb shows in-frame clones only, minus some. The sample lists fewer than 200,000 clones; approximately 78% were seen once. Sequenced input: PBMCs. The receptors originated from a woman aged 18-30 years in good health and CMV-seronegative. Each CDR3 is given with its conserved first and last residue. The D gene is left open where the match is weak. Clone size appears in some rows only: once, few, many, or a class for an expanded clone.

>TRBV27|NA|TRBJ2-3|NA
CASSFLSGRSDTQYF
TGTGCCAGCAGTTTTCTATCGGGGAGGTCAGATACGCAGTATTTT
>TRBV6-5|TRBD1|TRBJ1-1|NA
CASTRTGPNTEAFF
TGTGCCAGCACCAGGACAGGGCCGAACACTGAAGCTTTCTTT
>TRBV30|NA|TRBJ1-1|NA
CAWSKGDNTEAFF
TGTGCCTGGAGTAAAGGAGACAACACTGAAGCTTTCTTT
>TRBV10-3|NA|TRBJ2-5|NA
CAISDAGNQETQYF
TGTGCCATCAGTGACGCCGGGAACCAAGAGACCCAGTACTTC
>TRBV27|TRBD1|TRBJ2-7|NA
CARIRQGCEQYF
TGTGCCAGGATCCGACAGGGGTGCGAGCAGTACTTC
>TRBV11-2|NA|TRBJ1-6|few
CASSLSGGGALHF
TGTGCCAGCAGCTTGTCGGGCGGAGGGGCCCTCCACTTT
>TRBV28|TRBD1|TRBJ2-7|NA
CASSTTGTGFYEQYF
TGTGCCAGCAGTACCACCGGGACAGGGTTCTACGAGCAGTACTTC
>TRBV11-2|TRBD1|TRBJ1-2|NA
CASSTGQGGNYGYTF
TGTGCCAGCAGCACCGGACAGGGGGGAAACTATGGCTACACCTTC
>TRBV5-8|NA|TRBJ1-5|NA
CASSLSGENQPQHF
TGTGCCAGCAGCTTGAGTGGGGAGAATCAGCCCCAGCATTTT
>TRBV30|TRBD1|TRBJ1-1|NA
CAWSVGQSARNTEAFF
TGTGCCTGGAGCGTGGGACAGTCGGCAAGGAACACTGAAGCTTTCTTT
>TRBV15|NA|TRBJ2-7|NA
CATSRAGQRSSYEQYF
TGTGCCACCAGCAGAGCCGGACAGAGAAGCTCCTACGAGCAGTACTTC
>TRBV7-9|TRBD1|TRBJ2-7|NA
CASSSDRLSAYEQYF
TGTGCCAGCAGCTCGGACAGGCTGAGTGCCTACGAGCAGTACTTC
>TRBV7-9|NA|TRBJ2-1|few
CAAVGGTYNEQFF
TGTGCCGCCGTCGGGGGAACCTACAATGAGCAGTTCTTC
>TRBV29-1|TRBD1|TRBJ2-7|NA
CSVEDSNRGQVYEQYF
TGCAGCGTTGAAGACTCAAACAGGGGGCAAGTCTACGAGCAGTACTTC
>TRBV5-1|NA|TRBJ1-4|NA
CASSLVRQGGPTNEKLFF
TGCGCCAGCAGCTTGGTCAGGCAGGGTGGCCCAACTAATGAAAAACTGTTTTTT
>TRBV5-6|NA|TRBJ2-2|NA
CASTFGLVGTGELFF
TGTGCCAGCACCTTTGGACTTGTCGGCACCGGGGAGCTGTTTTTT
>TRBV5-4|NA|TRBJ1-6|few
CASTLHSPLHF
TGTGCCAGCACCCTACATTCACCCCTCCACTTT
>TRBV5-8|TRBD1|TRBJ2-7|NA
CASSPWGQGYDEQYF
TGTGCCAGCAGCCCCTGGGGACAGGGTTATGACGAGCAGTACTTC
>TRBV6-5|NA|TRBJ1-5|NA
CASSYSFNQPQHF
TGTGCCAGCAGTTACTCCTTTAATCAGCCCCAGCATTTT
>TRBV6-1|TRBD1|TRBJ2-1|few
CASSAKTGLANEQFF
TGTGCCAGCAGTGCAAAGACAGGGCTGGCCAATGAGCAGTTCTTC
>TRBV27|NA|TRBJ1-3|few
CASRPTGYNSGNTIYF
TGTGCCAGCAGACCGACAGGATACAACTCTGGAAACACCATATATTTT
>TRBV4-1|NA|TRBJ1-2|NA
CASSQVPPILGSHGYTF
TGCGCCAGCAGCCAAGTTCCTCCTATCCTTGGGAGTCATGGCTACACCTTC
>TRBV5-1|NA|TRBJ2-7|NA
CASSLTGSFYEQYF
TGCGCCAGCAGCTTGACAGGGAGTTTCTACGAGCAGTACTTC
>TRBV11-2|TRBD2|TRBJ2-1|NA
CASRDRLAGLNEQFF
TGTGCCAGCAGGGACAGGCTAGCGGGACTCAATGAGCAGTTCTTC
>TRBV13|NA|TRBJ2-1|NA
CASSPTTGGATNEQFF
TGTGCCAGCAGCCCAACCACGGGTGGTGCTACAAATGAGCAGTTCTTC
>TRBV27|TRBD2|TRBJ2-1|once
CASSPESGLAGAHEQFF
TGTGCCAGCAGTCCGGAGTCGGGGCTAGCGGGAGCCCATGAGCAGTTCTTC
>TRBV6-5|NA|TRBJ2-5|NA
CASRPRIGEETQYF
TGTGCCAGCAGACCCCGGATAGGGGAAGAGACCCAGTACTTC
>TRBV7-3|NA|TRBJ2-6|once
CASSFLNTGSGANVLTF
TGTGCCAGCAGCTTCCTAAATACAGGGTCTGGGGCCAACGTCCTGACTTTC
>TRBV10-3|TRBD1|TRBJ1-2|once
CAISSGQNYGYTF
TGTGCCATCAGCTCGGGACAGAACTATGGCTACACCTTC
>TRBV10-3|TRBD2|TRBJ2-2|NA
CAISRTSGENTGELFF
TGTGCCATCAGTCGGACTAGCGGGGAGAACACCGGGGAGCTGTTTTTT
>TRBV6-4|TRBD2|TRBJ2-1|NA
CASSDSGLVSFNEQFF
TGTGCCAGCAGTGACTCGGGACTAGTATCGTTCAATGAGCAGTTCTTC
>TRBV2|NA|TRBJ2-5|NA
CASSEKGLERETQYF
TGTGCCAGCAGTGAAAAAGGGTTGGAGCGGGAGACCCAGTACTTC
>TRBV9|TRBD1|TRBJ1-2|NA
CASSVGSPGTGGAGYTF
TGTGCCAGCAGCGTAGGATCCCCCGGGACAGGGGGCGCCGGCTACACCTTC
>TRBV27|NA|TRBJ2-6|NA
CASSFLPIQAGANVLTF
TGTGCCAGCAGTTTCCTCCCAATACAGGCGGGGGCCAACGTCCTGACTTTC
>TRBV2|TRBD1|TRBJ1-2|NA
CASSVGQGKYGYTF
TGTGCCAGCAGTGTTGGACAGGGGAAATATGGCTACACCTTC
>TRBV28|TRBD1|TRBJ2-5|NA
CASSHDRVLGAETQYF
TGTGCCAGCAGTCACGACAGGGTCCTAGGCGCAGAGACCCAGTACTTC
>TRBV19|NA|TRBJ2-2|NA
CASGKNTGELFF
TGTGCCAGTGGCAAGAACACCGGGGAGCTGTTTTTT
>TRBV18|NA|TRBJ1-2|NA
CASSPSEGRRGYTF
TGTGCCAGCTCACCCAGTGAGGGCCGCAGGGGCTACACCTTC
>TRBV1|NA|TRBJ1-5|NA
CTSRSRRDQPQHF
TGCACCAGCAGATCCAGACGGGATCAGCCCCAGCATTTT
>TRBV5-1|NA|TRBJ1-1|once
CASSLEGQNTEAFF
TGCGCCAGCAGCTTGGAGGGACAGAACACTGAAGCTTTCTTT
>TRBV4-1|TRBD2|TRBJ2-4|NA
CASSQDTSGRLAKNIQYF
TGCGCCAGCAGCCAAGACACTAGCGGGAGGCTAGCCAAAAACATTCAGTACTTC
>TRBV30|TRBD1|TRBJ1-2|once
CAWSAGQGVSGSYGYTF
TGTGCCTGGAGTGCGGGACAGGGGGTATCCGGATCCTATGGCTACACCTTC
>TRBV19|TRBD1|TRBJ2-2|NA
CATRDRGTGELFF
TGTGCCACCAGGGACAGAGGCACCGGGGAGCTGTTTTTT